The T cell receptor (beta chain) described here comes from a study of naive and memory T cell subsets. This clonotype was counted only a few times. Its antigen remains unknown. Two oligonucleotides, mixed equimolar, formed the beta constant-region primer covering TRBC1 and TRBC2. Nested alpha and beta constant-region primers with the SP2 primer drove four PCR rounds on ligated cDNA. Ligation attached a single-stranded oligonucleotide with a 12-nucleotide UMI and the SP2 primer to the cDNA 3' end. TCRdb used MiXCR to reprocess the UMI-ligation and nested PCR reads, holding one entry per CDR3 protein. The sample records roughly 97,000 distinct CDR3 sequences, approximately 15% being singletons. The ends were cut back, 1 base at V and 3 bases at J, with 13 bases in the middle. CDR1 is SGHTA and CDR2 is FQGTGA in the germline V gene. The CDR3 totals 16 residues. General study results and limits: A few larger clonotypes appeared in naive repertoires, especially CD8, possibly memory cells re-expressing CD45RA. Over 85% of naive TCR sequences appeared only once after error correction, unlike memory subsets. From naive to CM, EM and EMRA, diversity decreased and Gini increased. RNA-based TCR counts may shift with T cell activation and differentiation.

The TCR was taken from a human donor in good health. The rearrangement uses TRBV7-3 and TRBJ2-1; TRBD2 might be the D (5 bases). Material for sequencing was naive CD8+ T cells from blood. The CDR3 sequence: CASSLSVERIYNEQFF. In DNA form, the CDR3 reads TGTGCCAGCAGCTTAAGTGTTGAGCGGATCTACAATGAGCAGTTCTTC.